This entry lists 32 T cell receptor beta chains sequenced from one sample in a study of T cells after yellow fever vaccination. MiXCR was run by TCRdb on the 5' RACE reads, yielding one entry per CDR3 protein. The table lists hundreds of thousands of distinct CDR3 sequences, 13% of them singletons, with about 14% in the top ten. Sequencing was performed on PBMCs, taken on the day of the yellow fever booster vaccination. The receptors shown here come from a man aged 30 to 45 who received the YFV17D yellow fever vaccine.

CDR3 in amino acids: CAISGDSSEAFF. The CDR3 DNA reads as TGTGCCATCAGTGGGGACAGTTCTGAAGCTTTCTTT. The rearrangement links TRBV10-3 to TRBJ1-1, with 7 bases lining up with TRBD1. Unmatched junction bases numbered 2, after V lost 4 bases and J lost 6 bases. CDR3 size: 12 residues. Germline V gives CDR1 ENHRY, CDR2 SYGVKD.

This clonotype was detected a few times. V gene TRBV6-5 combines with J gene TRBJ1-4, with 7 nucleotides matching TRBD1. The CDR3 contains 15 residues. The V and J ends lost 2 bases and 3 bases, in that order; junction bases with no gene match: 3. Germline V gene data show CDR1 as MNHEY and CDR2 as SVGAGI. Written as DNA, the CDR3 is TGTGCCAGCAGTTACAGGGGGCTACCTAATGAAAAACTGTTTTTT. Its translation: CASSYRGLPNEKLFF.

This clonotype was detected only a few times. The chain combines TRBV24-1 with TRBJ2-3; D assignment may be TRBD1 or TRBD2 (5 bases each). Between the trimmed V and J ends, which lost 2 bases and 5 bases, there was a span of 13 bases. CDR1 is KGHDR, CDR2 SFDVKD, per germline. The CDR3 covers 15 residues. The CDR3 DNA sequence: TGTGCCACCAGTGATTCGAGAGGGGTGGGAGATACGCAGTATTTT. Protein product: CATSDSRGVGDTQYF.

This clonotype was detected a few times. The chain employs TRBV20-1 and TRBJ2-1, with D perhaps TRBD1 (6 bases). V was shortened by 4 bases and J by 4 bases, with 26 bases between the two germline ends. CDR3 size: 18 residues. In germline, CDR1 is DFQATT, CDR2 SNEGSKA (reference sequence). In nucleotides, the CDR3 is TGCAGTGCTACTACAGGGAGCTCGGGACCCCTGGGATACAATGAGCAGTTCTTC. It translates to CSATTGSSGPLGYNEQFF.

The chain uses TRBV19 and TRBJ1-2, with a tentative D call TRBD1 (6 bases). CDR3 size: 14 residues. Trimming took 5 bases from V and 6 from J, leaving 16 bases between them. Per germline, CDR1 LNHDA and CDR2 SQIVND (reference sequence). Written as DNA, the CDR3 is TGTGCCAGTAGTTACGACGGGGGCGGGAATGGCTACACCTTC. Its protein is CASSYDGGGNGYTF. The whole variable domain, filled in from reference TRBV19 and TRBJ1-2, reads DGGITQSPKYLFRKEGQNVTLSCEQNLNHDAMYWYRQDPGQGLRLIYYSQIVNDFQKGDIAEGYSVSREKKESFPLTVTSAQKNPTAFYLCASSYDGGGNGYTFGSGTRLTVV.

The CDR3 sequence is CASSVEPSGRAYQFF. CDR3 DNA: TGTGCCAGCAGCGTAGAGCCTAGCGGGAGGGCCTATCAGTTCTTC. V and J are TRBV9 and TRBJ2-1; 12 bases are a match to TRBD2. V lost 0 bases, J lost 13 bases, and 8 bases stayed unmatched. The germline CDR1 and CDR2 sequences are SGDLS and YYNGEE. This CDR3 region has 15 residues.

The CDR3 coding sequence is TGTGCCACCAGCATCCGGTCTGGCACAGATACGCAGTATTTT. This encodes CATSIRSGTDTQYF. The genes are TRBV15 and TRBJ2-3; D not certain. V dropped 4 bases and J dropped 1 base, with 9 bases sitting between them. Germline assignment: CDR1 LNHNV and CDR2 YYDKDF (reference sequence). This CDR3 region has 14 residues.

The DNA for the CDR3 is TGTGCCAGCAGCCCGGATTGGGGCACAGATACGCAGTATTTT. It specifies CASSPDWGTDTQYF. The rearrangement uses TRBV7-2 and TRBJ2-3, with D unresolved. CDR1 is SGHTA, CDR2 FQGNSA, per germline. Deletions cut 5 bases from V and 1 base from J, with 10 bases between. The CDR3 length is 14 residues.

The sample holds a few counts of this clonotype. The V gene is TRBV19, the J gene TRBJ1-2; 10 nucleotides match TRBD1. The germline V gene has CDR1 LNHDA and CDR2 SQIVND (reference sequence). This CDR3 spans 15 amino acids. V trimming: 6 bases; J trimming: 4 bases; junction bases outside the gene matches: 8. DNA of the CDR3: TGTGCCAGTAGAACGGGACAGGGGATTACCTATGGCTACACCTTC. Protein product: CASRTGQGITYGYTF.

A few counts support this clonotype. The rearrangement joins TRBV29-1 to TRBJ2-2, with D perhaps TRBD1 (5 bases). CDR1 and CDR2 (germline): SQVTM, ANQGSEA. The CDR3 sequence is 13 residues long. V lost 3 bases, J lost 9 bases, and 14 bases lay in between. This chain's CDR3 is CSVEVQGTRELFF. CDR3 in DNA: TGCAGCGTTGAGGTCCAGGGTACCCGGGAGCTGTTTTTT.

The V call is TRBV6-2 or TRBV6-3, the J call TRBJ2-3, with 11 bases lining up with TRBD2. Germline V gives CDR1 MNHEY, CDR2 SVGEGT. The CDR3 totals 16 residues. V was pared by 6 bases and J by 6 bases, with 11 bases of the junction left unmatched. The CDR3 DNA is TGTGCCAGCAGAATCGAACTAGCGGGAGTAACGGATACGCAGTATTTT. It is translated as CASRIELAGVTDTQYF.

In nucleotides, the CDR3 is TGTGCCTGGAGTGCCGGGACAGCACATAGGGGAACTGAAGCTTTCTTT. The encoded protein is CAWSAGTAHRGTEAFF. The chain uses TRBV30 and TRBJ1-1; 7 bases fit TRBD1. Looked up from germline, CDR1 is GTSNPN and CDR2 is SVGIG (reference sequence). CDR3 size: 16 residues. With V trimmed by 1 base and J by 5 bases, 13 bases remained unmatched.

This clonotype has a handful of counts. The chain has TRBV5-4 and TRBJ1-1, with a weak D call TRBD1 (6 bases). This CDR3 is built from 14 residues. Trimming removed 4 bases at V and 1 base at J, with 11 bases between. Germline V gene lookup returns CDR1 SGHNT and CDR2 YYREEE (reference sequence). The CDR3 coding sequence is TGTGCCAGCAGCCGGACAGCAGCGAACACTGAAGCTTTCTTT. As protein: CASSRTAANTEAFF.

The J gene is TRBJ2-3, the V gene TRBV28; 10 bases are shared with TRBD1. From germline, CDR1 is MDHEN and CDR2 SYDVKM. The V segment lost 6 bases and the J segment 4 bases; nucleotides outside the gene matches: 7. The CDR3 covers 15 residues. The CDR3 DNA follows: TGTGCCAGCAGAACCGGGACAGGGGTTTCAGATACGCAGTATTTT. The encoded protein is CASRTGTGVSDTQYF.

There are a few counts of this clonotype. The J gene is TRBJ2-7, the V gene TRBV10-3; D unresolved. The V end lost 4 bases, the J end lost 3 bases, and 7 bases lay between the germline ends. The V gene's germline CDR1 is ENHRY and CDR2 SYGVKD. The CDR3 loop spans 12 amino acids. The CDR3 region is CAISANNYEQYF. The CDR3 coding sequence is TGTGCCATCAGTGCAAATAACTACGAGCAGTACTTC.

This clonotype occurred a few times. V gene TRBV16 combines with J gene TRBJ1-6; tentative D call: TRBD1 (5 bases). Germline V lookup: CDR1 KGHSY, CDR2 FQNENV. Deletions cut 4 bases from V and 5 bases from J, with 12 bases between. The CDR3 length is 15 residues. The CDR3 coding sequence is TGTGCCAGCAGCCCTGGGGGACTCGATAATTCACCCCTCCACTTT. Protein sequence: CASSPGGLDNSPLHF.

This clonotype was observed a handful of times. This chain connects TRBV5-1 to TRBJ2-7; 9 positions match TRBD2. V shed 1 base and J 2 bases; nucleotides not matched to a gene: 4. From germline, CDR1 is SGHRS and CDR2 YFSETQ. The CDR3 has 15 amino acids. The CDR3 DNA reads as TGCGCCAGCAGCTTGATGGCTAGCGGGACCTACGAGCAGTACTTC. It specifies CASSLMASGTYEQYF.

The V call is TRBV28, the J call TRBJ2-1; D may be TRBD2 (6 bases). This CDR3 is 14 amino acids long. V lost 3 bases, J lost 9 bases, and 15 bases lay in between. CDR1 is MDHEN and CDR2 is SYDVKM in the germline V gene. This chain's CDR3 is CASSFPSGTLEQFF. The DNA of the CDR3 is TGTGCCAGCAGTTTCCCTTCCGGGACTCTTGAGCAGTTCTTC.

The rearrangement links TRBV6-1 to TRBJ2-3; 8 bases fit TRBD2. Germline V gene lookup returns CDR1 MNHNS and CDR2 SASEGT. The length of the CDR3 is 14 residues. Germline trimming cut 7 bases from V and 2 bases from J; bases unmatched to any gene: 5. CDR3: CASTNSGTTDTQYF. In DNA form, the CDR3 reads TGTGCCAGCACCAATAGCGGGACCACAGATACGCAGTATTTT.

CDR3 sequence reads: CSAQQRNRRDTQYF. CDR3 bases: TGCAGCGCCCAGCAAAGGAACCGGCGCGATACGCAGTATTTT. The chain links TRBV29-1 to TRBJ2-3; no clear D gene. Looked up from germline, CDR1 is SQVTM and CDR2 is ANQGSEA. This CDR3 contains 14 residues. Trimming removed 7 bases from V and 6 bases from J, with 20 bases in between.

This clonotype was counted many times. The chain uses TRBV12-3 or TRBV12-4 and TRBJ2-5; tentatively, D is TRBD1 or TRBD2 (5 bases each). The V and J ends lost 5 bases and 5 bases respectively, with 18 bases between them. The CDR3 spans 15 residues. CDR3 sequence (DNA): TGTGCCAGCAGTGCGGCCGGGACGGCCTGGGAGACCCAGTACTTC. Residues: CASSAAGTAWETQYF.

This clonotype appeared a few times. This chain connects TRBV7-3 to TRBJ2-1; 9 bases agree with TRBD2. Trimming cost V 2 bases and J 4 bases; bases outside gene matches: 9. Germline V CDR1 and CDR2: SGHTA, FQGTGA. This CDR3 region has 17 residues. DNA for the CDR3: TGTGCCAGCAGCTTATCGGCGGGAGGGCCCTCTTACAATGAGCAGTTCTTC. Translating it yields CASSLSAGGPSYNEQFF.

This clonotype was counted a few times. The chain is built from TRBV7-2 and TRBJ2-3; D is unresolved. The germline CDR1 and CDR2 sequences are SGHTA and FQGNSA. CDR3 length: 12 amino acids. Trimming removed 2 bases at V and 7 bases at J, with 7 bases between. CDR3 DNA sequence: TGTGCCAGCAGCTTAACGGGTAATACGCAGTATTTT. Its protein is CASSLTGNTQYF.

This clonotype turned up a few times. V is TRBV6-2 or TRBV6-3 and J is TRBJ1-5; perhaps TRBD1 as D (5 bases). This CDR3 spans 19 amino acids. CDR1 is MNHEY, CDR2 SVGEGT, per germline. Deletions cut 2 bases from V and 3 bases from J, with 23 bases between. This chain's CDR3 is CASSYRVRQTGATNQPQHF. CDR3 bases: TGTGCCAGCAGTTACCGAGTGAGGCAGACCGGGGCCACCAATCAGCCCCAGCATTTT.

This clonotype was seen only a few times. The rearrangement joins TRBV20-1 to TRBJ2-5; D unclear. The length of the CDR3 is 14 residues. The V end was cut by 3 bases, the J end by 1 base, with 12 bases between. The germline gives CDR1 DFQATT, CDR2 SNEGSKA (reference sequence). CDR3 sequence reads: CSASIWWSQETQYF. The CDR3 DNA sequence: TGCAGTGCTAGTATTTGGTGGTCCCAAGAGACCCAGTACTTC.

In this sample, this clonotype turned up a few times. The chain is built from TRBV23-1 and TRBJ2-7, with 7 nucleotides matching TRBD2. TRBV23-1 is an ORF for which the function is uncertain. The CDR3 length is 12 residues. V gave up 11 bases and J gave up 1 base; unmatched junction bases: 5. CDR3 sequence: CAGTTPSYEQYF. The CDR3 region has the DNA TGCGCCGGGACTACACCTTCCTACGAGCAGTACTTC.

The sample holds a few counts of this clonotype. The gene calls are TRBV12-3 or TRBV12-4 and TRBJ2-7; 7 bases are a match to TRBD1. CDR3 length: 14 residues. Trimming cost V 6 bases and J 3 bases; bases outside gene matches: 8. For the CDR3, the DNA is TGTGCCAGCAGCCTCGGGGACAGACACTACGAGCAGTACTTC. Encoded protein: CASSLGDRHYEQYF.

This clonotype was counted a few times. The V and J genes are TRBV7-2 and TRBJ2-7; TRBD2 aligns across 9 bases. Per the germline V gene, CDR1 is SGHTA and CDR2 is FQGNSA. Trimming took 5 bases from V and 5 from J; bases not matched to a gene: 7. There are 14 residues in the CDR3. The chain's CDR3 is CASSKGLAQDEQYF. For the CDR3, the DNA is TGTGCCAGCAGCAAAGGACTAGCGCAAGACGAGCAGTACTTC.

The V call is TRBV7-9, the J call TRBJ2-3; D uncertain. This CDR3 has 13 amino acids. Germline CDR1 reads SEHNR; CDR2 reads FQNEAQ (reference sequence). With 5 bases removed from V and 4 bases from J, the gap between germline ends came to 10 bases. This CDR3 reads CASSIDGPDTQYF. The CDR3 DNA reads TGTGCCAGCAGCATCGATGGTCCAGATACGCAGTATTTT.

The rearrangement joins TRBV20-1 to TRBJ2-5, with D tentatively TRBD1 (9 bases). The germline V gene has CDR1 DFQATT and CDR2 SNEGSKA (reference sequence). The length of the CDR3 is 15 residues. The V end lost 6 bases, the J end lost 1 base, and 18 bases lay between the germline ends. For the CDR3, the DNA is TGCAGTGCGAGTAGCGGGACAGGGACCCAAGAGACCCAGTACTTC. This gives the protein CSASSGTGTQETQYF.

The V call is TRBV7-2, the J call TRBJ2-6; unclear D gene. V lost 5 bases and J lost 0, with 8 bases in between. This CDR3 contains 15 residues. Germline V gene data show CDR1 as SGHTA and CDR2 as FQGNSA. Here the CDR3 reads CASSLHVSGANVLTF. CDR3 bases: TGTGCCAGCAGCCTACATGTCTCTGGGGCCAACGTCCTGACTTTC.

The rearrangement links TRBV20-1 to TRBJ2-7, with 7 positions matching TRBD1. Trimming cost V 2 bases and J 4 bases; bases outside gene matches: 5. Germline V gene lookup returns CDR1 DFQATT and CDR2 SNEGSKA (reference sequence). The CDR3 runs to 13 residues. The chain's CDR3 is CSARTGTEYEQYF. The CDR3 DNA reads TGCAGTGCTAGAACCGGGACAGAATACGAGCAGTACTTC.